This T cell receptor (beta chain) is drawn from a study of OX40 agonist ivuxolimab in advanced cancers. Notes on the research overall: Ivuxolimab was an agonistic, fully human IgG2 monoclonal antibody directed against OX40 (CD134), a costimulatory receptor. Intravenous ivuxolimab was administered to patients every 2 weeks at six dose levels: 0.01, 0.1, 0.3, 1.5, 3 and 10 mg/kg. Of the approximately 54 dose-escalation patients, hepatocellular carcinoma was present in around 19, melanoma in roughly 15, renal cell carcinoma in 9 and head and neck cancer in 9. A male proportion of roughly 80% and a mean age of roughly 55 years, ranging from about 23 to 90, were recorded for the dose-escalation cohort. Patients were allowed to have had prior anti-PD-1, anti-PD-L1 or anti-CTLA-4 therapy, and around 40% of the dose-escalation patients had previously received checkpoint inhibitors. Partial responses occurred in three dose-escalation patients, of whom one had hepatocellular carcinoma and two had cutaneous melanoma. Peripheral TCRbeta sequencing was intended to test whether TCR sequence diversity was altered and clonal T-cell expansion was caused by ivuxolimab. The paper covers the monotherapy dose-escalation part of the phase I ivuxolimab trial, which included N of about 50 patients. Broad study findings and their caveats: Clonal expansion of both CD4+ and CD8+ blood T cells was observed from baseline to week 6 at doses 0.1 to 3.0 mg/kg. After ivuxolimab, CD8+ T cells had more expanded clones than CD4+ T cells on average. Antigen specificity was not determined for the clonally expanded peripheral T cells. In the 0.1-3.0 mg/kg groups, partial responders were among the patients with the lowest normalized peripheral clonal expansion, particularly in CD8+ T cells. Low levels of normalized T-cell clonal expansion were also seen in some patients who did not respond.

To sequence the TCRbeta CDR3 region, genomic DNA was isolated from the sorted cells. The immunoSEQ Assay was used for sequencing of TCRbeta CDR3 regions. Entries here come from immuneACCESS through TCRdb and include only in-frame sequences with V and J called. Some clones fail to appear in such tables; in the studies checked, an unresolved V gene covers under half of the shortfall, and the cause of the remainder is unknown. For this sample the table gives 65,000 to 95,000 clones, of which 85% to 95% were detected only once. The top ten hold approximately 11% of the sample. A remark on this clone: Its antigen is currently not known. A read error may account for a junction end that differs from germline.

Patients with a history of autoimmune disease or receiving systemic immunosuppression were excluded from the trial. Peripheral blood for TCR sequencing was drawn from every dose cohort at baseline, at cycle 4 day 1 and at cycle 7 day 1. Samples came from an open-label, multicenter, first-in-human phase I dose-escalation trial of ivuxolimab. Adults with locally advanced or metastatic melanoma, renal cell carcinoma, hepatocellular carcinoma or head and neck squamous cell carcinoma were enrolled in the trial. Before TCR sequencing, CD4+ and CD8+ T cells were separately sorted from peripheral blood. The CDR1 and CDR2 encoded by the germline V gene are SGHDT and YYEEEE. The CDR3 spans 18 residues, from the cysteine through the phenylalanine. CDR3 DNA is the only sequence kept; it has 54 bases, read in frame from the first base.

The receptor comes from an adult with an advanced solid tumor such as melanoma, head and neck, liver or kidney cancer. The receptor chain draws on TRBV5-6 and TRBJ2-1; 5 matching bases give a weak D call of TRBD1. Material: CD4+ or CD8+ T cells sorted from blood, obtained in a trial of the OX40 agonist ivuxolimab. The nucleotide sequence reads TGTGCCAGCAGCTTGGCGTTGGGGCTCCCGACCCCCTACCATGAGCAGTTCTTC. Its protein product is CASSLALGLPTPYHEQFF.